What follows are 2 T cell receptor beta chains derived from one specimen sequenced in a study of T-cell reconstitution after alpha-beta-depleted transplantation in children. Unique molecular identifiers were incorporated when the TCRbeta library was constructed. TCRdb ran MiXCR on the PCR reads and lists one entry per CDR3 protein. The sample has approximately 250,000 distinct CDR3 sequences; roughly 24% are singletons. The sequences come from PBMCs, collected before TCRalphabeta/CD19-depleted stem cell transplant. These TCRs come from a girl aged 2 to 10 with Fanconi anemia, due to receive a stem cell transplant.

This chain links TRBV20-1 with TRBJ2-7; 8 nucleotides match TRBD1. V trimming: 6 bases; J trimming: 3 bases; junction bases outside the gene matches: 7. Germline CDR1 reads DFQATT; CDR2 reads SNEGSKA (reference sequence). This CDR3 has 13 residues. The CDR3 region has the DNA TGCAGTGCATCAGGGGGCATCGACTACGAGCAGTACTTC. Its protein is CSASGGIDYEQYF.

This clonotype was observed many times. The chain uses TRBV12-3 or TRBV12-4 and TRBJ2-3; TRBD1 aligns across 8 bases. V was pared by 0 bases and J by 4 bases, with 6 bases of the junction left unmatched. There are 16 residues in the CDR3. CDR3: CASSLARDRLSDTQYF. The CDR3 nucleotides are TGTGCCAGCAGTTTAGCCCGGGACAGGTTATCAGATACGCAGTATTTT.